This T cell receptor beta chain was retrieved from a study of blood T cell repertoires in COVID-19. The overall study: Samples representing acute and convalescent COVID-19 were sourced from the United States, Italy and Spain. Nucleic acid was either cDNA or gDNA, and it came from T cells, B-cell-depleted T cells, or PBMCs.

The germline V and J ends were trimmed by 1 base and 6 bases, with 15 bases remaining between them. Germline assignment: CDR1 SGHTA and CDR2 FQGTGA. This CDR3 has 16 amino acids. The count of this clone is one. Original analysis: By means of reference gene primer amplification, nucleated cell counts were estimated. Using immunoSEQ multiplex PCR, the repertoire was profiled, and TCRdb retains in-frame clones only, with some absent. D and trimming were read from the DNA, whereas the V and J calls and clone size are those reported in that table. The sample holds some 150,000 clones, roughly 79% seen once.

Sequenced sample: peripheral blood. The genes are TRBV7-3 and TRBJ2-2, with D tentatively TRBD2 (6 bases). The receptor comes from an older woman with active or convalescent COVID-19. The CDR3 nucleotides are TGTGCCAGCAGCTTAAAATGGCAGGGAGGTTCCGGGGAGCTGTTTTTT. It yields the protein CASSLKWQGGSGELFF.